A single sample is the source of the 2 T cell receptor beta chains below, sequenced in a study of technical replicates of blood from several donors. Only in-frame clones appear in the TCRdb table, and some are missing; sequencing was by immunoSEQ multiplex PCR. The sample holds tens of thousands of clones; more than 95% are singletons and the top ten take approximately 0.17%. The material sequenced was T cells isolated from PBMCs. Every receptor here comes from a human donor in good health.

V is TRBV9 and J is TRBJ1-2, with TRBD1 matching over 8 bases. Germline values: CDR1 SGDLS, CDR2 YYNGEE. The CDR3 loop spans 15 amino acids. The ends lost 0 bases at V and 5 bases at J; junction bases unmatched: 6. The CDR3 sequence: CASSVDQGAAYGYTF. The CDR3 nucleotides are TGTGCCAGCAGCGTAGATCAGGGGGCAGCATATGGCTACACCTTC.

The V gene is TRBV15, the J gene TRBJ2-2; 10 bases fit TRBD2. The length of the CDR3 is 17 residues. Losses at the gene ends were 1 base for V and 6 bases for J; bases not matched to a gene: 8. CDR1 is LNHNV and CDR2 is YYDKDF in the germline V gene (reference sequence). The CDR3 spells CATSRGASGSVAGELFF. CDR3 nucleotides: TGTGCCACCAGCAGAGGAGCTAGCGGGAGTGTGGCCGGGGAGCTGTTTTTT.